This entry lists 25 T cell receptor beta chains sequenced from one sample in a study of CD8 T cells in Susac syndrome. Roughly 0.5 to 1 ug RNA was reverse transcribed with random hexamers. TCRdb reanalysed the immunoSEQ multiplex PCR reads using MiXCR and keeps one entry per CDR3 protein. The sample holds about 180,000 distinct CDR3 sequences, 90% to 95% seen once. Input material: CD4+ T cells from PBMCs. Receptors were obtained from a human donor with Susac syndrome.

V is TRBV18 and J is TRBJ1-1, with D unclear. The CDR3 loop spans 15 amino acids. Deletions cut 0 bases from V and 0 bases from J, with 8 bases between. CDR1 and CDR2 (germline): KGHSH, LQKENI. This CDR3 is CASSPPAGMNTEAFF. CDR3 in DNA: TGTGCCAGCTCACCACCTGCAGGCATGAACACTGAAGCTTTCTTT.

This chain links TRBV5-1 with TRBJ2-7; D is perhaps TRBD1 or TRBD2 (5 bases each). The germline V gene has CDR1 SGHRS and CDR2 YFSETQ. The CDR3 is 15 amino acids. V was clipped by 3 bases and J by 5 bases, with 18 bases between them. The chain's CDR3 is CASSWTTVRGHEQYF. CDR3 DNA: TGCGCCAGCAGCTGGACGACAGTGAGGGGCCACGAGCAGTACTTC.

As concerns this clonotype: The junction and the germline gene differ at one end; a read error may be behind it. The rearrangement joins TRBV5-1 to TRBJ1-2; a weak D match, TRBD1 (6 bases). The CDR3 length is 14 residues. The germline V gene encodes CDR1 SGHRS and CDR2 YFSETQ. The CDR3 loop reads CASRLGAENYGYTF. CDR3 DNA: TGCGCCAGCAGGTTGGGGGCAGAGAACTATGGCTACACCTTC.

This chain uses TRBV7-8 with TRBJ2-1; maybe TRBD1 (6 bases). Germline values: CDR1 SGHVS, CDR2 FQNEAQ. V gave up 7 bases and J gave up 3 bases, with 10 bases separating them. The CDR3 spans 13 residues. As DNA, the CDR3 is TGTGCCAGCAACAGGGAGAGCTACAATGAGCAGTTCTTC. As protein: CASNRESYNEQFF.

DNA of the CDR3: TGCAGTGCCCGGGACGCCAGCTCCTACGAGCAGTACTTC. It codes for CSARDASSYEQYF. V gene TRBV20-1 combines with J gene TRBJ2-7; tentatively, D is TRBD1 or TRBD2 (5 bases each). Trimming took 6 bases from V and 0 from J, leaving 12 bases between them. The CDR3 spans 13 residues. The germline gives CDR1 DFQATT, CDR2 SNEGSKA (reference sequence).

The chain carries TRBV3-1 and TRBJ1-2; no firm D call. The CDR3 extends over 15 amino acids. The germline V gene has CDR1 LGHDT and CDR2 YNNKEL (reference sequence). V was clipped by 4 bases and J by 0 bases, with 12 bases between them. Here the CDR3 reads CASSPDSSANYGYTF. In DNA form, the CDR3 reads TGTGCCAGCAGCCCGGACTCCTCAGCTAACTATGGCTACACCTTC.

The chain has TRBV18 and TRBJ2-5; tentatively, D is TRBD1 or TRBD2 (5 bases each). Trimming removed 5 bases at V and 5 bases at J, with 15 bases between. The CDR3 is 14 residues long. The germline CDR1 and CDR2 sequences are KGHSH and LQKENI. CDR3 nucleotides: TGTGCCAGCTCAACAGCCTCGGGGCGGGAGACCCAGTACTTC. Protein product: CASSTASGRETQYF.

The chain joins TRBV24-1 to TRBJ2-1, with D tentatively TRBD1 or TRBD2 (6 bases each). Trimming left V 5 bases short and J 7 bases short, with 11 bases between. The CDR3 has 13 amino acids. The germline V gene encodes CDR1 KGHDR and CDR2 SFDVKD. The CDR3 here is CATSGGAKNEQFF. DNA for the CDR3: TGTGCCACCAGTGGGGGGGCCAAAAATGAGCAGTTCTTC.

In its sample, this clonotype was seen once. This chain links TRBV7-9 with TRBJ2-3, with D perhaps TRBD1 or TRBD2 (5 bases each). The CDR3 is 14 residues long. Trimming left V 5 bases short and J 2 bases short, with 11 bases between. Per the germline V gene, CDR1 is SEHNR and CDR2 is FQNEAQ (reference sequence). Written as DNA, the CDR3 is TGTGCCAGCAGCATCGGGGCTACCACAGATACGCAGTATTTT. As protein: CASSIGATTDTQYF.

This chain links TRBV7-9 with TRBJ2-1, with 9 bases aligning to TRBD1. J was trimmed by 7 bases and V by 4 bases; bases with no gene match: 5. CDR3 length equals 14 residues. Germline assignment: CDR1 SEHNR and CDR2 FQNEAQ (reference sequence). This CDR3 is CASSSTGGGNEQFF. CDR3 in DNA: TGTGCCAGCAGCTCTACAGGGGGCGGGAATGAGCAGTTCTTC.

The chain has TRBV3-1 and TRBJ2-5, with 8 nucleotides matching TRBD1. Germline assignment: CDR1 LGHDT and CDR2 YNNKEL (reference sequence). V shed 3 bases and J 7 bases; nucleotides not matched to a gene: 10. The CDR3 totals 15 residues. The CDR3 spells CASSHRGPLARTQYF. CDR3 DNA sequence: TGTGCCAGCAGCCACAGGGGGCCGCTAGCGCGGACCCAGTACTTC.

The chain uses TRBV11-2 and TRBJ2-7; 8 nucleotides agree with TRBD2. This CDR3 region has 13 residues. The germline V gene encodes CDR1 SGHAT and CDR2 FQNNGV. Trimming took 7 bases from V and 11 from J; bases not matched to a gene: 13. For the CDR3, the DNA is TGTGCCAGCACCCGAGCGGGGGTGCTTGGGAAGTACTTC. Protein sequence: CASTRAGVLGKYF. Full variable domain (outside the CDR3, taken from reference TRBV11-2 and TRBJ2-7): EAGVAQSPRYKIIEKRQSVAFWCNPISGHATLYWYQQILGQGPKLLIQFQNNGVVDDSQLPKDRFSAERLKGVDSTLKIQPAKLEDSAVYLCASTRAGVLGKYFGPGTRLTVT.

The chain couples TRBV3-1 to TRBJ2-6; D ambiguous. The CDR3 is 13 amino acids. Trimming shortened V by 8 bases and J by 4 bases, and 9 bases separated the two germline ends. The germline gives CDR1 LGHDT, CDR2 YNNKEL (reference sequence). The CDR3 region is CASASGGANVLTF. CDR3 bases: TGTGCCAGCGCATCAGGAGGGGCCAACGTCCTGACTTTC.

The chain couples TRBV20-1 to TRBJ2-1; D is ambiguous. The CDR3 sequence is 12 residues long. Germline V gives CDR1 DFQATT, CDR2 SNEGSKA (reference sequence). Trimming removed 0 bases from V and 10 bases from J, with 10 bases in between. CDR3 nucleotide sequence: TGCAGTGCTAGAGACCAGACTGTAGAGCAGTTCTTC. Translating gives CSARDQTVEQFF.

The V and J genes are TRBV4-2 and TRBJ1-1; D uncertain. From germline, CDR1 is LGHNA and CDR2 YNFKEQ. The CDR3 is 12 amino acids. The V end lost 6 bases, the J end lost 6 bases, and 11 bases lay between the germline ends. CDR3 DNA sequence: TGTGCCAGCAGACGACCGCAGGCTGAAGCTTTCTTT. This sequence encodes CASRRPQAEAFF.

The chain employs TRBV14 and TRBJ2-1, with D tentatively TRBD2 (5 bases). The CDR3 covers 13 residues. V gave up 0 bases and J gave up 9 bases, with 9 bases separating them. Germline V CDR1 and CDR2: SGHDN, FVKESK. The CDR3 here is CASSQEVGSEQFF. The CDR3 DNA is TGTGCCAGCAGCCAAGAAGTAGGGAGTGAGCAGTTCTTC.

The V call is TRBV20-1, the J call TRBJ2-7, with TRBD1 matching over 7 bases. CDR3 length equals 13 residues. Germline lookup yields CDR1 DFQATT and CDR2 SNEGSKA (reference sequence). V dropped 0 bases and J dropped 5; count of bases not matched to a gene: 4. In DNA, the CDR3 is TGCAGTGCTAGAGAAACAGGGGATCACGAGCAGTACTTC. This translates into CSARETGDHEQYF.

The chain uses TRBV1 and TRBJ2-3; TRBD2, the D gene given by the table, was not confirmed from the DNA. TRBV1 is noted as a pseudogene. This CDR3 contains 17 residues. The CDR3 protein is CTSSQGGTSVAKYTQYF. The CDR3 DNA sequence: TGCACCAGCAGCCAAGGGGGGACTAGCGTAGCCAAGTATACGCAGTATTTT.

This clonotype was observed a handful of times. The J gene is TRBJ2-5, the V gene TRBV10-3; 13 bases line up with TRBD2. J lost 5 bases, V lost 4 bases, and 1 base had no gene match. The CDR3 sequence is 14 residues long. Germline CDR1 and CDR2: ENHRY and SYGVKD. The CDR3 DNA follows: TGTGCCATCAGTGGGACTAGCGGGGGTGAGACCCAGTACTTC. It is translated as CAISGTSGGETQYF.

The chain is built from TRBV20-1 and TRBJ2-5, with D hard to call. The CDR3 extends over 13 amino acids. Trimming pared 1 base from V and 0 bases from J, leaving 6 bases between. The germline CDR1 and CDR2 sequences are DFQATT and SNEGSKA (reference sequence). CDR3 nucleotide sequence: TGCAGTGCTAGAGTGGAGAACCAAGAGACCCAGTACTTC. Protein: CSARVENQETQYF.

V is TRBV29-1 and J is TRBJ2-5, with D possibly being TRBD1 (5 bases). The germline V gene has CDR1 SQVTM and CDR2 ANQGSEA. Trimming shortened V by 4 bases and J by 5 bases, and 17 bases separated the two germline ends. This CDR3 is 14 amino acids long. The CDR3 DNA is TGCAGCGTTGTTGCCGGACACCCGGAGGAGACCCAGTACTTC. Its translation: CSVVAGHPEETQYF.

J is TRBJ2-2 and V is TRBV14; D might be TRBD1 (6 bases). The ends were cut back, 4 bases at V and 9 bases at J, with 12 bases in the middle. The CDR3 loop spans 13 amino acids. Germline V gene data show CDR1 as SGHDN and CDR2 as FVKESK. CDR3 nucleotides: TGTGCCAGCAGCCGAGGACAGCTAAGGGAGCTGTTTTTT. The encoded protein is CASSRGQLRELFF. Full variable domain (rest looked up from reference TRBV14 and TRBJ2-2): EAGVTQFPSHSVIEKGQTVTLRCDPISGHDNLYWYRRVMGKEIKFLLHFVKESKQDESGMPNNRFLAERTGGTYSTLKVQPAELEDSGVYFCASSRGQLRELFFGEGSRLTVL.

This clonotype was observed a single time. The rearrangement uses TRBV15 and TRBJ2-7; D unresolved. The V gene lost 2 bases and the J gene lost 5 bases, with 7 bases spanning the gap. Germline CDR1 LNHNV, CDR2 YYDKDF (reference sequence). This CDR3 contains 12 residues. This CDR3 is CATSRMGNEQYF. The CDR3 DNA reads as TGTGCCACCAGCAGAATGGGGAACGAGCAGTACTTC.

The chain has TRBV29-1 and TRBJ1-2, with D perhaps matching TRBD1 (5 bases). Germline CDR1 SQVTM, CDR2 ANQGSEA. The CDR3 has 10 amino acids. Trimming stripped 4 bases from V and 11 bases from J, with 11 bases between. CDR3 sequence reads: CSVGFPGYTF. CDR3 nucleotides: TGCAGCGTTGGGTTTCCAGGGTACACCTTC.

The V gene is TRBV15, the J gene TRBJ1-6, with 7 bases that match TRBD1. CDR1 and CDR2 (germline): LNHNV, YYDKDF (reference sequence). The CDR3 extends over 16 amino acids. V shed 0 bases and J 9 bases; nucleotides not matched to a gene: 8. The CDR3 region is CATSRDQGGEGSPLHF. CDR3 sequence (DNA): TGTGCCACCAGCAGAGACCAGGGGGGTGAGGGTTCACCCCTCCACTTT.